The rows below give T cell receptor beta chains drawn from one sample of a study of vaccination effects on CD4 cells after COVID-19. For these receptors, no antigen is known. Profiled with immunoSEQ multiplex PCR; TCRdb holds only in-frame clones, not every one. In the table there are more than 60,000 clones, over 70% of which are singletons. The material sequenced was CD4+ T cells from PBMCs cultured with HCoV-229E spike peptides, taken after COVID-19 vaccination. The receptors stem from a human donor who received a COVID-19 vaccine. The CDR3 runs from the conserved cysteine through the conserved F or W. A D gene is named only where the DNA matches it firmly. Some rows mark clone size as missing; the rest say once, few, many or name a class of expanded clone.

>TRBV7-3|-|TRBJ1-2|-
CASSLSGSYGYTF
TGTGCCAGCAGCTTATCCGGCAGCTATGGCTACACCTTC
>TRBV7-9|-|TRBJ1-3|few
CASSLLVGSGNTIYF
TGTGCCAGCAGCTTACTGGTGGGTTCTGGAAACACCATATATTTT
>TRBV24-1|-|TRBJ2-2|once
CATSDYRLSGTGELFF
TGTGCCACCAGTGATTATCGGCTCAGTGGCACCGGGGAGCTGTTTTTT
>TRBV3-1/TRBV3-2|-|TRBJ2-2|few
CASSQKGTGELFF
TGTGCCAGCAGCCAGAAGGGAACCGGGGAGCTGTTTTTT
>TRBV6-5|-|TRBJ2-3|-
CASSYARQASTDTQYF
TGTGCCAGCAGTTACGCCAGACAGGCTAGCACAGATACGCAGTATTTT
>TRBV19|-|TRBJ1-1|few
CASSMNGGNTEAFF
TGTGCCAGTAGTATGAACGGTGGTAACACTGAAGCTTTCTTT
>TRBV7-2|-|TRBJ2-1|few
CASSLAVSYNEQFF
TGTGCCAGCAGCTTAGCGGTCAGCTACAATGAGCAGTTCTTC
>TRBV10-2|-|TRBJ2-3|-
CATLDSSGSLTDTQYF
TGCGCCACCCTCGATTCGTCGGGGTCACTCACAGATACGCAGTATTTT
>TRBV5-1|-|TRBJ2-2|-
CASSLYRNTGELFF
TGCGCCAGCAGCTTGTACAGAAACACCGGGGAGCTGTTTTTT
>TRBV19|TRBD2|TRBJ2-3|-
CASGLAGGQDTQYF
TGTGCCAGCGGACTAGCGGGGGGGCAAGATACGCAGTATTTT
>TRBV2|TRBD2|TRBJ2-3|-
CASRSSGGAGDTQYF
TGTGCCAGCAGGTCTAGCGGGGGGGCGGGAGATACGCAGTATTTT
>TRBV2|-|TRBJ2-5|-
CASRDGGRETQYF
TGTGCCAGCAGGGACGGGGGGCGAGAGACCCAGTACTTC
>TRBV6-6|-|TRBJ2-1|-
CASREGVKEQFF
TGTGCCAGCAGAGAAGGCGTCAAGGAGCAGTTCTTC
>TRBV6-4|-|TRBJ2-1|-
CASSDGWGHNEQFF
TGTGCCAGCAGTGATGGATGGGGACACAATGAGCAGTTCTTC
>TRBV5-1|-|TRBJ2-5|-
CASSLGLQETQYF
TGCGCCAGCAGCTTGGGGCTACAAGAGACCCAGTACTTC
>TRBV19|-|TRBJ2-5|few
CASKRGHFQETQYF
TGTGCCAGTAAGAGGGGACACTTCCAAGAGACCCAGTACTTC
>TRBV18|TRBD1|TRBJ1-1|-
CASSRQGQGAEAFF
TGTGCCAGCTCTCGACAGGGGCAAGGAGCTGAAGCTTTCTTT
>TRBV7-2|TRBD2|TRBJ2-2|-
CASSSFQTRGGLWTGELFF
TGTGCCAGCAGCTCATTCCAGACGCGGGGGGGCCTGTGGACCGGGGAGCTGTTTTTT
>TRBV2|TRBD1|TRBJ1-5|-
CASSSDRDQPQHF
TGTGCCAGCAGCTCGGACAGGGACCAGCCCCAGCATTTT
>TRBV2|TRBD2|TRBJ2-3|-
CASTPSGATITDTQYF
TGTGCCAGCACCCCTAGCGGGGCGACTATCACAGATACGCAGTATTTT
>TRBV7-9|-|TRBJ2-3|-
CASSWMGGGMVNF
TGTGCCAGCAGCTGGATGGGGGGTGGTATGGTAAACTTT
>TRBV6-1|TRBD1|TRBJ1-2|-
CASSDTPGGLGYTF
TGTGCCAGCAGTGATACCCCAGGGGGTTTAGGCTACACCTTC
>TRBV30|-|TRBJ2-2|-
CAWSLETNTGELFF
TGTGCCTGGAGTTTGGAGACGAACACCGGGGAGCTGTTTTTT
>TRBV10-3|TRBD1|TRBJ1-1|-
CAISEGQGEDTEAFF
TGTGCCATCAGTGAGGGACAGGGTGAGGACACTGAAGCTTTCTTT
>TRBV7-8|TRBD1|TRBJ1-5|few
CASSRGGANQPQHF
TGTGCCAGCAGCCGAGGGGGCGCGAACCAGCCCCAGCATTTT
>TRBV10-2|TRBD1|TRBJ2-3|-
CASSDKRGLGTDTQYF
TGCGCCAGCAGTGACAAGAGGGGGCTGGGCACAGATACGCAGTATTTT
>TRBV10-1|-|TRBJ2-5|-
CASSEGPGQETQYF
TGCGCCAGCAGTGAAGGGCCAGGACAAGAGACCCAGTACTTC
>TRBV24-1|TRBD2|TRBJ2-5|-
CATSERGKGETQYF
TGTGCCACCAGTGAGCGGGGGAAGGGTGAGACCCAGTACTTC
>TRBV29-1|-|TRBJ1-1|-
CSAGTLNTEAFF
TGCAGCGCCGGTACCCTGAACACTGAAGCTTTCTTT
>TRBV5-1|-|TRBJ1-3|-
CASSLGPGTTGNTIYF
TGCGCCAGCAGCTTGGGGCCCGGGACTACTGGAAACACCATATATTTT
>TRBV24-1|-|TRBJ2-4|-
CATSDLDGYGRLGGRLAKNIQYF
TGTGCCACCAGTGATTTGGATGGGTACGGGCGATTGGGAGGTCGGCTAGCCAAAAACATTCAGTACTTC
>TRBV18|-|TRBJ1-3|once
CASSPTSYRTGLSGNTIYF
TGTGCCAGCTCACCTACCAGTTACAGGACCGGACTATCTGGAAACACCATATATTTT
>TRBV4-1|TRBD2|TRBJ2-3|-
CASSRPRGGLVSDTQYF
TGCGCCAGCAGCCGGCCCCGGGGGGGTTTGGTCTCAGATACGCAGTATTTT
>TRBV24-1|-|TRBJ1-1|-
CATSAAGARNTEAFF
TGTGCCACCAGTGCCGCAGGGGCTAGGAACACTGAAGCTTTCTTT
>TRBV18|TRBD2|TRBJ2-3|-
CASSLTLAGGSDTQYF
TGTGCCAGCTCACTTACACTAGCGGGGGGCTCAGATACGCAGTATTTT
>TRBV27|-|TRBJ1-2|-
CASSRNRVGDGYTF
TGTGCCAGCAGCCGGAACAGGGTCGGCGATGGCTACACCTTC
>TRBV19|-|TRBJ2-1|-
CASSRTLAGHRDEQFF
TGTGCCAGTAGTCGCACTCTGGCGGGCCATCGGGATGAGCAGTTCTTC
>TRBV2|-|TRBJ1-1|once
CASSSLLNTEAFF
TGTGCCAGCAGTTCGTTGCTGAACACTGAAGCTTTCTTT
>TRBV10-3|TRBD1|TRBJ1-1|-
CAISEGVGTGNTEAFF
TGTGCCATCAGTGAAGGGGTTGGGACAGGGAACACTGAAGCTTTCTTT
>TRBV6-6|-|TRBJ1-1|-
CASSLRPTEAFF
TGTGCCAGCAGTTTGCGCCCCACTGAAGCTTTCTTT
>TRBV6-2/TRBV6-3|TRBD1|TRBJ2-2|-
CASSYYRQGDGTGELFF
TGTGCCAGCAGTTATTACCGACAGGGTGATGGCACCGGGGAGCTGTTTTTT
>TRBV5-1|TRBD1|TRBJ1-5|-
CASSLGTGGYQPQHF
TGCGCCAGCAGCTTGGGGACAGGGGGCTATCAGCCCCAGCATTTT
>TRBV7-3|-|TRBJ2-1|-
CASSLRRGTDYNEQFF
TGTGCCAGCAGCTTAAGGAGGGGGACAGATTACAATGAGCAGTTCTTC
>TRBV2|-|TRBJ1-3|once
CASSQGPAGYGNTIYF
TGTGCCAGCAGTCAGGGACCGGCCGGCTATGGAAACACCATATATTTT
>TRBV27|TRBD2|TRBJ2-3|-
CASSSGLAGVTDTQYF
TGTGCCAGCAGTTCGGGACTAGCGGGTGTCACAGATACGCAGTATTTT
>TRBV5-8|-|TRBJ1-2|-
CASSFYGYTF
TGTGCCAGCAGCTTTTATGGCTACACCTTC
>TRBV19|-|TRBJ1-5|-
CASTTAGINQPQHF
TGTGCCAGTACGACAGCGGGGATCAATCAGCCCCAGCATTTT
>TRBV5-6|-|TRBJ1-4|-
CASRNRRNEKLFF
TGTGCCAGCAGAAACAGACGTAATGAAAAACTGTTTTTT
>TRBV9|TRBD2|TRBJ2-3|-
CASSPRLDSGAGADTQYF
TGTGCCAGCAGCCCTCGATTAGATAGCGGGGCGGGGGCGGATACGCAGTATTTT
>TRBV7-6|TRBD2|TRBJ2-1|-
CASSPGLGSGGTNEQFF
TGTGCCAGCAGCCCGGGCCTGGGGAGCGGGGGGACCAATGAGCAGTTCTTC
>TRBV3-1/TRBV3-2|-|TRBJ2-2|once
CASSWDFTGELFF
TGTGCCAGCAGCTGGGACTTCACCGGGGAGCTGTTTTTT
>TRBV5-1|-|TRBJ1-5|few
CASSPLGGQGNNQPQHF
TGCGCCAGCAGCCCCCTCGGAGGGCAGGGCAACAATCAGCCCCAGCATTTT
>TRBV4-1|-|TRBJ1-3|-
CASSQPREVNTIYF
TGCGCCAGCAGCCAACCCAGGGAGGTAAACACCATATATTTT